The 3 T cell receptor beta chains below come from one sample, sequenced in a study of long-term antiretroviral therapy in people with HIV. The authors ran the immunoSEQ assay, v3.0, at survey level. The protocol was immunoSEQ multiplex PCR, while the TCRdb copy is restricted to in-frame clones and leaves out a portion. The sample comprises around 25,000 clones, about 80% of which are singletons, and about 5.1% rests with the top ten. The sample consisted of unsorted PBMCs, taken 1.1 years before starting antiretroviral therapy. The receptors originated from a woman younger than 45 with HIV.

CDR3 protein: CASSIRPENTEAFF. DNA of the CDR3: TGTGCCAGTAGTATAAGGCCAGAGAACACTGAAGCTTTCTTT. The chain recombines TRBV19 with TRBJ1-1; D remains unclear. The CDR3 runs 14 residues. Trimming pared 2 bases from V and 1 base from J, leaving 8 bases between. Germline V gene lookup returns CDR1 LNHDA and CDR2 SQIVND (reference sequence). Based on the CDR3 plus reference TRBV19 and TRBJ1-1, the full variable domain is DGGITQSPKYLFRKEGQNVTLSCEQNLNHDAMYWYRQDPGQGLRLIYYSQIVNDFQKGDIAEGYSVSREKKESFPLTVTSAQKNPTAFYLCASSIRPENTEAFFGQGTRLTVV.

V and J are TRBV11-1 and TRBJ2-7; no firm D call. Trimming removed 5 bases at V and 3 bases at J, with 11 bases between. CDR3 length equals 13 residues. Looked up from germline, CDR1 is SGHAT and CDR2 is FQDESV (reference sequence). The CDR3 loop reads CASSESGFYEQYF. The CDR3 DNA reads as TGTGCCAGCAGCGAGTCGGGTTTCTACGAGCAGTACTTC.

This chain connects TRBV25-1 to TRBJ2-3, with 9 positions matching TRBD2. Germline V gene lookup returns CDR1 MGHDK and CDR2 SYGVNS. CDR3 length: 17 amino acids. Losses at the gene ends were 5 bases for V and 1 base for J; bases not matched to a gene: 10. In DNA, the CDR3 is TGTGCCAGCAGTCGACGCCTAGCGGGGCTACGCACAGATACGCAGTATTTT. Translating gives CASSRRLAGLRTDTQYF.